A single sample gave rise to the 5 T cell receptor beta chains below, sequenced in a study of CD8+CD57+ T cells in acquired aplastic anemia. CDR3 and TCR beta VDJ profiling relied on genomic DNA as the template. TCRdb re-called the reads through MiXCR, storing one row per CDR3 protein. The sample lists about 260,000 distinct CDR3 sequences, around 82% occurring once. Sequencing was done on patients that had shown CD8+CD57+ cell expansion by flow cytometry. Sequencing was performed on sorted CD4+, CD8+, or CD8+CD57+ T cells (not recorded which) from PBMCs. All receptors come from a human donor with aplastic anemia.

A remark on this clonotype: One end of the junction does not line up with germline, which may come from a read error. CDR3: CASSLGQGPETLFF. In DNA, the CDR3 is TGTGCCAGCAGCTTAGGACAGGGACCGGAAACACTGTTTTTT. The chain links TRBV7-8 to TRBJ2-3, with 7 bases fitting TRBD1. Judging by the DNA end, TRBJ1-4 fits better; the J call may be wrong. Germline V gene sequence: CDR1 SGHVS, CDR2 FQNEAQ. The CDR3 contains 14 residues.

The chain links TRBV2 to TRBJ2-1; possibly TRBD2 for D (6 bases). The CDR3 has 13 residues. Trimming pared 4 bases from V and 6 bases from J, leaving 10 bases between. Per the germline V gene, CDR1 is SNHLY and CDR2 is FYNNEI. CDR3 in amino acids: CASSGGRFNEQFF. CDR3 DNA sequence: TGTGCCAGCAGTGGTGGGAGGTTCAATGAGCAGTTCTTC. The full variable domain, in which reference TRBV2 and TRBJ2-1 provide the parts outside the CDR3, is EPEVTQTPSHQVTQMGQEVILRCVPISNHLYFYWYRQILGQKVEFLVSFYNNEISEKSEIFDDQFSVERPDGSNFTLKIRSTKLEDSAMYFCASSGGRFNEQFFGPGTRLTVL.

Comment on this clonotype: As the CDR3 is not closed by the conserved phenylalanine or tryptophan, this likely results from a read error. The limits of the CDR3 on the DNA are not certain, so only TCRdb's listed CDR3 is given. The chain carries TRBV2 and TRBJ1-1; the table gives TRBD1 as D, unverified against the DNA. The CDR3 is 16 residues long, ends included. In germline, CDR1 is SNHLY, CDR2 FYNNEI. CDR3 amino acids: CASSESHINQPQHFGD.

This clonotype showed up just a few times. The V gene is TRBV2, the J gene TRBJ2-3; 8 nucleotides align to TRBD2. V dropped 4 bases and J dropped 9; count of bases not matched to a gene: 9. The CDR3 covers 14 residues. Germline V gene lookup returns CDR1 SNHLY and CDR2 FYNNEI. This CDR3 is CASSVAGGPETQYF. The DNA for the CDR3 is TGTGCCAGCAGTGTTGCGGGAGGTCCCGAGACGCAGTATTTT.

The table lists this clonotype with a count of one. The chain joins TRBV20-1 to TRBJ1-6; D not certain. Trimming removed 5 bases at V and 7 bases at J, with 12 bases between. Germline loops: CDR1 DFQATT, CDR2 SNEGSKA (reference sequence). This CDR3 comprises 13 residues. CDR3 in DNA: TGCAGTGCTCCCGCTCTGCCCAATTCACCCCTCCACTTT. As protein: CSAPALPNSPLHF.